This TCR beta chain stems from a study of blood T cell repertoires in COVID-19. At the level of the study: In each case, the material was cDNA or gDNA derived from T cells, B-cell-depleted T cells, or PBMCs.

Participants, about 18 to 100 years old, spanned more than 20 US areas. Researchers sorted participants into cohorts using their self-reported clinical history. Assay used: immunoSEQ multiplex PCR; TCRdb lists only in-frame clones, some missing. This sample has 200,000 or so clones; roughly 90% occur once, and the top ten carry roughly 2.7%. CDR1 is SNHLY and CDR2 is FYNNEI in the germline V gene. This CDR3 spans 15 amino acids. With V trimmed by 6 bases and J by 0 bases, 7 bases remained unmatched. Sequenced input: PBMCs or T cells enriched from blood (not recorded which). The receptor comes from a woman younger than 45 who had recovered from COVID-19. The chain uses TRBV2 and TRBJ1-1; 7 nucleotides align to TRBD1. For the CDR3, the DNA is TGTGCCAGCAGGCGGGACAGCAATATGAACACTGAAGCTTTCTTT. The encoded protein is CASRRDSNMNTEAFF.